This TCR beta chain was identified during a study of CD4 T cells in relation to SARS-CoV-2 and coronaviruses. CD4+ T cells from unexposed donors were obtained before the COVID-19 pandemic (2011-2018). Isolation of CD4+ T cells took place after less than 11 days in culture. Data came from immunoSEQ multiplex PCR; TCRdb stores just in-frame clones and leaves some out. The table has about 26,000 clones, roughly 82% seen once; the top ten hold approximately 13%. The CDR3 has 15 amino acids. About this clone: Its antigen is as yet unknown.

The material sequenced was CD4+ T cells from PBMCs, cultured in vitro. This clonotype was obtained from a human donor in good health. This chain uses TRBV21-1 with TRBJ2-7; the DNA was not used to check the table's D call, TRBD1. TRBV21-1 is shown as a pseudogene. The CDR3 region is CASSSWTGCFYEQYF. CDR3 DNA: TGTGCCAGCAGCAGCTGGACAGGTTGTTTCTACGAGCAGTACTTC.